The present T cell receptor beta chain was sequenced within a study of graft-versus-host responses after intestinal transplantation. Study at large: Anti-thymocyte globulin induction preceded two to three years of tacrolimus and steroid maintenance in all recipients. The study, taken as a whole, reports: Allograft clonal ratios (graft-versus-host to host-versus-graft) were high in patients who had graft-donor T cell macrochimerism.

V was clipped by 6 bases and J by 7 bases; unmatched bases: 5. The CDR3 spans 14 residues. Germline CDR1 MNHEY, CDR2 SMNVEV (reference sequence). Produced via immunoSEQ multiplex PCR; TCRdb's table is partial and in-frame only. Among fewer than 90,000 clones, about 94% were seen once, and the ten largest hold roughly 0.18%. A word on this clone: Its cognate antigen is unknown.

The rearrangement links TRBV27 to TRBJ2-4; 11 bases fit TRBD1. This TCR came from a human donor who was the organ donor for an intestinal transplant. Sequenced here: unstimulated CD4+ T cells sorted from spleen or lymph node cells, sampled before transplant. CDR3 amino acids: CASSRRDRGNIQYF. In nucleotides, the CDR3 is TGTGCCAGCAGCCGCCGGGACAGGGGGAACATTCAGTACTTC.